The 7 T cell receptor beta chains below come from one sample, sequenced in a study of T-cell memory formation after mild COVID-19. Each CDR3 protein gets one entry after TCRdb re-called the 5' RACE reads with MiXCR. The data contain about 560,000 distinct CDR3 sequences, approximately 21% of them singletons. The sample was PBMCs or a T cell subset sorted from them (not recorded which). These receptors were obtained from an adult woman who had mild COVID-19 (a few samples of this study predate the infection). Cell type and time point are not known.

This clonotype occurred a few times. One end of the junction is discordant with germline, which a read error may explain. This chain uses TRBV5-5 with TRBJ2-7; 7 bases line up with TRBD1. Germline V gene data show CDR1 as SGHKS and CDR2 as YYEKEE (reference sequence). The CDR3 consists of 13 residues. CDR3 region: CASSPPGVRTGDF. CDR3 nucleotide sequence: TGTGCCAGCAGCCCCCCTGGGGTTCGTACAGGGGACTTC.

V usage is TRBV7-9 and J usage is TRBJ1-6; no clear D gene. The CDR3 has 17 residues. V lost 5 bases and J 7 bases, leaving 21 bases between the germline ends. Germline values: CDR1 SEHNR, CDR2 FQNEAQ (reference sequence). CDR3 DNA: TGTGCCAGCAGCCCCCCTCCCTTTAGGTTTCTGAATTCACCCCTCCACTTT. It encodes CASSPPPFRFLNSPLHF.

The sample holds a few counts of this clonotype. The chain links TRBV27 to TRBJ2-1; 8 nucleotides agree with TRBD2. Trimming at V came to 8 bases and at J to 9 bases, leaving 9 bases not matched to a gene. The CDR3 spans 13 residues. Germline CDR1 and CDR2: MNHEY and SMNVEV (reference sequence). The CDR3 region has the DNA TGTGCCAGCGGGGAAAGCGGGAGCGGTGAGCAGTTCTTC. Translation: CASGESGSGEQFF.

The V call is TRBV29-1, the J call TRBJ1-2, with a weak D call TRBD1 (6 bases). There are 13 residues in the CDR3. Germline V gene sequence: CDR1 SQVTM, CDR2 ANQGSEA. V was clipped by 3 bases and J by 3 bases, with 11 bases between them. The CDR3 loop is CSVDAGAHYGYTF. CDR3 sequence (DNA): TGCAGCGTTGACGCAGGGGCTCACTATGGCTACACCTTC.

The chain links TRBV30 to TRBJ2-7; tentative D call: TRBD2 (5 bases). Trimming took 4 bases from V and 5 from J, leaving 24 bases between them. The germline CDR1 and CDR2 sequences are GTSNPN and SVGIG (reference sequence). CDR3 length: 16 residues. CDR3 DNA sequence: TGTGCCTGGACCCTCCGGTCGGGGTTTACTTACCACGAGCAGTACTTC. It is translated as CAWTLRSGFTYHEQYF.

This clonotype has ten or more counts. The chain couples TRBV12-3 or TRBV12-4 to TRBJ1-3; D may be TRBD1 (5 bases). The length of the CDR3 is 15 residues. The germline V and J ends were trimmed by 7 bases and 4 bases, with 17 bases remaining between them. The CDR3 loop reads CASTAEVGTGNTIYF. CDR3 coding DNA: TGTGCCAGCACCGCTGAAGTGGGGACGGGAAACACCATATATTTT.

The V gene is TRBV7-9, the J gene TRBJ1-1, with a possible D match to TRBD1 (6 bases). Germline V gives CDR1 SEHNR, CDR2 FQNEAQ (reference sequence). V lost 1 base, J lost 9 bases, and 12 bases lay in between. This CDR3 is 13 amino acids long. Written as DNA, the CDR3 is TGTGCCAGCAGCTTAGTGGTGGACAGAAAAGCTTTCTTT. Residues: CASSLVVDRKAFF.